Listed below are T cell receptor beta chains from one sample, sequenced in a study of blood T cell repertoires in COVID-19. Libraries were prepared by immunoSEQ multiplex PCR; TCRdb keeps only in-frame clonotypes and omits some of them. Of more than 150,000 clones detected, about 85% appear once; the ten largest clones hold 10% to 15%. Sequencing input: peripheral blood. Source of these receptors: a man aged 65 to 79 who had recovered from COVID-19. Each CDR3 is given with its conserved first and last residue. Each record gives: D gene, V gene, J gene, clone size, CDR3 DNA, CDR3 protein. D genes are given only for firm matches. Part of the rows lack a size; the others show once, few, many or a class for expanded clones.

d_call: -; v_call: TRBV30; j_call: TRBJ1-1; clone_size: -; cdr3_nt: TGTGCCTGGGACGGGGAGGGGCCTGAAGCTTTCTTT; cdr3_aa: CAWDGEGPEAFF
d_call: TRBD2; v_call: TRBV27; j_call: TRBJ2-7; clone_size: -; cdr3_nt: TGTGCCAGCAGTTTACGACTAGCGGGAGGTTACGAGCAGTACTTC; cdr3_aa: CASSLRLAGGYEQYF
d_call: -; v_call: TRBV5-1; j_call: TRBJ2-7; clone_size: -; cdr3_nt: TGCGCCAGCAGTGGATCGGAGGGCTACGAGCAGTACTTC; cdr3_aa: CASSGSEGYEQYF
d_call: TRBD2; v_call: TRBV2; j_call: TRBJ2-3; clone_size: -; cdr3_nt: TGTGCCAGCAGCCGTGGGACTAGCGGACGCACAGATACGCAGTATTTT; cdr3_aa: CASSRGTSGRTDTQYF
d_call: TRBD1; v_call: TRBV6-5; j_call: TRBJ2-2; clone_size: -; cdr3_nt: TGTGCCAGCAGTCCCACAGGGGTTCACACCGGGGAGCTGTTTTTT; cdr3_aa: CASSPTGVHTGELFF
d_call: TRBD2; v_call: TRBV12-3/TRBV12-4; j_call: TRBJ2-1; clone_size: -; cdr3_nt: TGTGCCAGCAGTTCATCCGGGACTAGTCAGTTCTTC; cdr3_aa: CASSSSGTSQFF
d_call: TRBD1; v_call: TRBV28; j_call: TRBJ1-5; clone_size: -; cdr3_nt: TGTGCCAGCAGCCGTCCCGGGACAGGATTGAATCAGCCCCAGCATTTT; cdr3_aa: CASSRPGTGLNQPQHF
d_call: -; v_call: TRBV5-1; j_call: TRBJ2-3; clone_size: -; cdr3_nt: TGCGCCAGCAGCTTTGGCGGGATCTCAGATACGCAGTATTTT; cdr3_aa: CASSFGGISDTQYF
d_call: -; v_call: TRBV7-3; j_call: TRBJ2-2; clone_size: -; cdr3_nt: TGTGCCAGCAGCCTCGACATGTCCGGCTACGGGGAGCTGTTTTTT; cdr3_aa: CASSLDMSGYGELFF
d_call: TRBD2; v_call: TRBV5-4; j_call: TRBJ2-1; clone_size: -; cdr3_nt: TGTGCCAGCAGCTTCGGGACTAGCGGGAGGGCCAACTACAATGAGCAGTTCTTC; cdr3_aa: CASSFGTSGRANYNEQFF
d_call: -; v_call: TRBV5-4; j_call: TRBJ1-2; clone_size: few; cdr3_nt: TGTGCCAGCAGCACCTCCAGTGGCGGCTACACCTTC; cdr3_aa: CASSTSSGGYTF
d_call: -; v_call: TRBV29-1; j_call: TRBJ2-7; clone_size: -; cdr3_nt: TGCAGCGTTGACGGGTCGGACTACGAGCAGTACTTC; cdr3_aa: CSVDGSDYEQYF
d_call: TRBD2; v_call: TRBV7-2; j_call: TRBJ2-1; clone_size: -; cdr3_nt: TGTGCCAGCAGCTCCGGGACTAGCGGGACCAATGAGCAGTTCTTC; cdr3_aa: CASSSGTSGTNEQFF
d_call: TRBD2; v_call: TRBV2; j_call: TRBJ2-7; clone_size: -; cdr3_nt: TGTGCCAGCAGCGGACTAGCGGGAAGCTTAGATGCCTACGAGCAGTACTTC; cdr3_aa: CASSGLAGSLDAYEQYF
d_call: -; v_call: TRBV6-5; j_call: TRBJ2-2; clone_size: -; cdr3_nt: TGTGCCAGCAGCGGGACAACGAACACCGGGGAGCTGTTTTTT; cdr3_aa: CASSGTTNTGELFF
d_call: -; v_call: TRBV24-1; j_call: TRBJ2-2; clone_size: once; cdr3_nt: TGTGCCACCAGTGATCCTACCCGGGATAACGGGGAGCTGTTTTTT; cdr3_aa: CATSDPTRDNGELFF
d_call: -; v_call: TRBV4-2; j_call: TRBJ2-6; clone_size: medium-sized; cdr3_nt: TGTGCCAGCAGCCAAGATCGGACATCTGGGGCCAACGTCCTGACTTTC; cdr3_aa: CASSQDRTSGANVLTF
d_call: TRBD1; v_call: TRBV2; j_call: TRBJ2-3; clone_size: -; cdr3_nt: TGTGCCAGCAGCCGGGACAGGTCCTACACAGATACGCAGTATTTT; cdr3_aa: CASSRDRSYTDTQYF
d_call: TRBD2; v_call: TRBV6-5; j_call: TRBJ2-7; clone_size: -; cdr3_nt: TGTGCCAGCAGTTACTCGCCAGCGGGGTCCTACGAGCAGTACTTC; cdr3_aa: CASSYSPAGSYEQYF
d_call: -; v_call: TRBV6-1; j_call: TRBJ1-6; clone_size: -; cdr3_nt: TGTGCCAGCAGTGAACCGGGGAATAATTCACCCCTCCACTTT; cdr3_aa: CASSEPGNNSPLHF
d_call: TRBD2; v_call: TRBV19; j_call: TRBJ2-5; clone_size: -; cdr3_nt: TGTGCCACCGCGAGGGGACTAGCGGGAGGGGGCCGGGAAGAGACCCAGTACTTC; cdr3_aa: CATARGLAGGGREETQYF
d_call: -; v_call: TRBV6-5; j_call: TRBJ1-1; clone_size: -; cdr3_nt: TGTGCCAGCAGTTACTCGGGGGGCACTGAAGCTTTCTTT; cdr3_aa: CASSYSGGTEAFF
d_call: -; v_call: TRBV5-4; j_call: TRBJ2-7; clone_size: -; cdr3_nt: TGTGCCAGCAGCTTAGGCGGGATCTTCAACGAGCAGTACTTC; cdr3_aa: CASSLGGIFNEQYF
d_call: TRBD2; v_call: TRBV28; j_call: TRBJ2-1; clone_size: -; cdr3_nt: TGTGCCAGCAGGCTAACTAGCGGGAGGGATCGGGAGCAGTTCTTC; cdr3_aa: CASRLTSGRDREQFF
d_call: -; v_call: TRBV7-2; j_call: TRBJ2-5; clone_size: -; cdr3_nt: TGTGCCAGCAGCCCGCCTCCGGCAGGATTACAAGAGACCCAGTACTTC; cdr3_aa: CASSPPPAGLQETQYF
d_call: TRBD1; v_call: TRBV18; j_call: TRBJ1-1; clone_size: -; cdr3_nt: TGTGCCAGCTCAACTAGACAGGGGAACACTGAAGCTTTCTTT; cdr3_aa: CASSTRQGNTEAFF
d_call: -; v_call: TRBV28; j_call: TRBJ2-1; clone_size: -; cdr3_nt: TGTGCCAGCAGTCCCCCCGGAGCGGCCTCCTACAATGAGCAGTTCTTC; cdr3_aa: CASSPPGAASYNEQFF
d_call: TRBD1; v_call: TRBV9; j_call: TRBJ1-6; clone_size: -; cdr3_nt: TGTGCCAGCAGCGTCGGACAGGGGAGTAGTAATAATTCACCCCTCCACTTT; cdr3_aa: CASSVGQGSSNNSPLHF
d_call: -; v_call: TRBV18; j_call: TRBJ2-7; clone_size: -; cdr3_nt: TGTGCCAGCTCACCAGCAGACACGGTCTACGAGCAGTACTTC; cdr3_aa: CASSPADTVYEQYF
d_call: TRBD1; v_call: TRBV19; j_call: TRBJ1-5; clone_size: once; cdr3_nt: TGTGCCAGTAGTCCTAAGGACAGGGCGGATCAGCCCCAGCATTTT; cdr3_aa: CASSPKDRADQPQHF
d_call: TRBD1; v_call: TRBV11-2; j_call: TRBJ1-4; clone_size: -; cdr3_nt: TGTGCCAGCAGCCACGGACAGGGGGCGAGTGAAAAACTGTTTTTT; cdr3_aa: CASSHGQGASEKLFF
d_call: -; v_call: TRBV19; j_call: TRBJ1-1; clone_size: -; cdr3_nt: TGTGCCAGTAGTATTCCTGAAGGGAGAGAAGCTTTCTTT; cdr3_aa: CASSIPEGREAFF
d_call: -; v_call: TRBV5-4; j_call: TRBJ2-2; clone_size: -; cdr3_nt: TGTGCCAGCAGCTACACCACCGGGGAGCTGTTTTTT; cdr3_aa: CASSYTTGELFF
d_call: -; v_call: TRBV7-9; j_call: TRBJ1-6; clone_size: -; cdr3_nt: TGTGCCAGCAGCTTGGATCGGACAGAGAATAATTCACCCCTCCACTTT; cdr3_aa: CASSLDRTENNSPLHF
d_call: TRBD1; v_call: TRBV4-1; j_call: TRBJ2-6; clone_size: -; cdr3_nt: TGCGCCAGCAGCCAAACTTGGTACGGGACAGGTATTCCCGGGGCCAACGTCCTGACTTTC; cdr3_aa: CASSQTWYGTGIPGANVLTF
d_call: TRBD2; v_call: TRBV7-9; j_call: TRBJ2-5; clone_size: -; cdr3_nt: TGTGCCAGCAGCCCCCCCGGACTAGCGGGAAAAGAGACCCAGTACTTC; cdr3_aa: CASSPPGLAGKETQYF
d_call: TRBD1; v_call: TRBV7-2; j_call: TRBJ2-7; clone_size: -; cdr3_nt: TGTGCCAGCAGCTTACAGGGACAGGGGTCCGAGCAGTACTTC; cdr3_aa: CASSLQGQGSEQYF
d_call: -; v_call: TRBV23-1; j_call: TRBJ2-3; clone_size: -; cdr3_nt: TGCGCCAGCAGTCATGCTCACGGTTTTGGGAGACGGACGAAACGCACAGATACGCAGTATTTT; cdr3_aa: CASSHAHGFGRRTKRTDTQYF
d_call: -; v_call: TRBV9; j_call: TRBJ1-5; clone_size: -; cdr3_nt: TGTGCCAGCAGCGCGAGGGGGGGGAGCAATCAGCCCCAGCATTTT; cdr3_aa: CASSARGGSNQPQHF
d_call: TRBD1; v_call: TRBV27; j_call: TRBJ1-6; clone_size: -; cdr3_nt: TGTGCCAGCAGTTTAAAGTGGACAGGGAATAATTCACCCCTCCACTTT; cdr3_aa: CASSLKWTGNNSPLHF
d_call: -; v_call: TRBV5-4; j_call: TRBJ2-3; clone_size: -; cdr3_nt: TGTGCCAGCAGCTTGTTTAATTCACACACAGATACGCAGTATTTT; cdr3_aa: CASSLFNSHTDTQYF
d_call: TRBD1; v_call: TRBV4-3; j_call: TRBJ1-3; clone_size: few; cdr3_nt: TGCGCCAGCAGCCAAGCCCAACAGGGGTATGGAAACACCATATATTTT; cdr3_aa: CASSQAQQGYGNTIYF
d_call: -; v_call: TRBV2; j_call: TRBJ2-2; clone_size: -; cdr3_nt: TGTGCCAGCAGTGTACGACGGGAAGGCGCCGGGGAGCTGTTTTTT; cdr3_aa: CASSVRREGAGELFF
d_call: TRBD1; v_call: TRBV14; j_call: TRBJ1-3; clone_size: few; cdr3_nt: TGTGCCAGCAGCCCCCGGACAGGGCCGGGAAACACCATATATTTT; cdr3_aa: CASSPRTGPGNTIYF
d_call: -; v_call: TRBV7-9; j_call: TRBJ2-7; clone_size: -; cdr3_nt: TGTGCCAGCAGCTTATCGGTCGGGAGCGCGCGGCAGTACTTC; cdr3_aa: CASSLSVGSARQYF
d_call: TRBD1; v_call: TRBV18; j_call: TRBJ2-2; clone_size: -; cdr3_nt: TGTGCCAGCTCGCAAGACAGGGGGACCGGGGAGCTGTTTTTT; cdr3_aa: CASSQDRGTGELFF
d_call: -; v_call: TRBV7-8; j_call: TRBJ2-7; clone_size: -; cdr3_nt: TGTGCCAGCAGCTTAAGTCCAGGGTTGAAGTACGAGCAGTACTTC; cdr3_aa: CASSLSPGLKYEQYF
d_call: TRBD1; v_call: TRBV28; j_call: TRBJ2-7; clone_size: once; cdr3_nt: TGTGCCAGCGGGACAGGTACCTACGAGCAGTACTTC; cdr3_aa: CASGTGTYEQYF
d_call: TRBD1; v_call: TRBV4-2; j_call: TRBJ2-6; clone_size: -; cdr3_nt: TGTGCCAGCAGCCAAACCGGGACAGGGCTAACTGGGGCCAACGTCCTGACTTTC; cdr3_aa: CASSQTGTGLTGANVLTF
d_call: -; v_call: TRBV6-5; j_call: TRBJ1-5; clone_size: -; cdr3_nt: TGTGCCGCATCGGCGGTCACATATAGCAATCAGCCCCAGCATTTT; cdr3_aa: CAASAVTYSNQPQHF
d_call: -; v_call: TRBV2; j_call: TRBJ2-1; clone_size: -; cdr3_nt: TGCGGGGTTGCTAGCGCCGTAGAGCAGTTCTTC; cdr3_aa: CGVASAVEQFF
d_call: TRBD1; v_call: TRBV29-1; j_call: TRBJ2-7; clone_size: -; cdr3_nt: TGCAGCGTAACCCCGGGACAGGGATACGAGCAGTACTTC; cdr3_aa: CSVTPGQGYEQYF